This T cell receptor (beta chain) was documented in a study of human T cells and chemical hapten exposure. On the study more broadly: Subjects had 2% DPC placed on around 2 cm by around 2 cm of upper inner arm skin for sensitization. Slight differences in pooled library volume were the main source of varying TCR yields across samples. Overall study findings and caveats: Alopecia in the donors means their immune response may deviate from healthy people's. TCRs at high frequency, those above 1 in 1000, did not change with DPC sensitization.

TCRdb passed the RACE reads through MiXCR, listing each CDR3 protein once. The data contain approximately 370,000 distinct CDR3 sequences, about 5% of them singletons. This clonotype was observed at least ten times. Its antigen is not known. Time point denoted: pre-sensitization, week 0. Treatment specified: therapeutic diphenylcyclopropenone sensitization with weekly scalp DPC. The CDR3 consists of 13 residues. CDR1 and CDR2 (germline): MNHEY, SMNVEV (reference sequence). V was shortened by 6 bases and J by 4 bases, with 12 bases between the two germline ends. The receptor comes from a woman younger than 35 with alopecia areata. Some clones in this sample may be carry-over from other donors' samples. The input for sequencing was whole blood, taken in connection with sensitization to the hapten diphenylcyclopropenone (DPC). V is TRBV27 and J is TRBJ1-1; D is uncertain. The CDR3 DNA sequence: TGTGCCAGCAGGTCTAGCGGGCGCACTGAAGCTTTCTTT. This encodes CASRSSGRTEAFF.